This T cell receptor (beta chain) was identified during a study of cytomegalovirus exposure and HLA in healthy donors. Study-wide results and limits: With later analysis, a missense DCLRE1C variant became linked to TCR beta V- and J-gene trimming. Analysis performed later showed TCR beta chains linked to HLA being more clonally expanded than equally common others.

This CDR3 has 16 amino acids. V lost 1 base to trimming and J lost 8 bases, with 20 bases between them. The germline gives CDR1 SEHNR, CDR2 FQNEAQ (reference sequence). Notes on this clone: As yet, its antigen is unknown.

PCR involved 60 Vbeta and 13 Jbeta primers. Libraries were prepared by immunoSEQ multiplex PCR; TCRdb keeps only in-frame clonotypes and omits some of them. The table records more than 95,000 clones, 8% to 10% of them present only once. Sequencing input: PBMCs. The chain combines TRBV7-9 with TRBJ1-2; tentatively, D is TRBD1 (5 bases). The clonotype comes from a man under 40 in good health and CMV-seronegative. The CDR3 here is CASSLGHPGVGKGYTF. CDR3 sequence (DNA): TGTGCCAGCAGCTTAGGACACCCGGGGGTGGGAAAGGGCTACACCTTC. The variable domain in full, completed from reference TRBV7-9 and TRBJ1-2, reads DTGVSQNPRHKITKRGQNVTFRCDPISEHNRLYWYRQTLGQGPEFLTYFQNEAQLEKSRLLSDRFSAERPKGSFSTLEIQRTEQGDSAMYLCASSLGHPGVGKGYTFGSGTRLTVV.